This T cell receptor (beta chain) was documented in a study of blood T cells in healthy people across ages. The study, taken as a whole, reports: Across the age range, TCR beta diversity per million T cells fell in a roughly linear way. Higher diversity and more naive CD4+ cells were features of long-lived donors, compared to aged donors. The study could not conclusively compare naive and antigen-experienced cells, given its unsorted PBMCs.

The second PCR ran about 6 to 11 cycles with a sample-barcoded 5' primer and J-beta primers. A template-switch adaptor containing 12 random nucleotides labeled each cDNA molecule. Using its own MiXCR run on the 5' RACE reads, TCRdb lists one record per CDR3 protein. The top ten hold 20% to 25% of the sample, which has hundreds of thousands of distinct CDR3 sequences, more than 45% seen once. This clonotype was observed once. The antigen is undetermined. The CDR3 totals 17 residues. In germline, CDR1 is SGHDN, CDR2 FVKESK. V lost 1 base, J lost 5 bases, and 17 bases lay in between. The J gene is TRBJ1-4, the V gene TRBV14; D is perhaps TRBD1 (5 bases). Sequenced input: blood. The clonotype was recovered from a young man in good health. DNA for the CDR3: TGTGCCAGCAGCCAAGTCGGGGCTGGTAGGGCGAATGAAAAACTGTTTTTT. Protein sequence: CASSQVGAGRANEKLFF.